Each of the 28 T cell receptor beta chains below was sequenced from the same sample in a study of T cell repertoires in cytomegalovirus infection. TCRdb analysed the reads with MiXCR anew, one entry per CDR3 protein. The sample holds about 260,000 distinct CDR3 sequences, roughly an eighth seen once. The sample comprised PBMCs. The receptors derive from a human donor in good health (CMV status not recorded). Some clones in this sample may be carry-over from other donors' samples.

The gene calls are TRBV6-1 and TRBJ2-1; maybe TRBD2 (5 bases). This CDR3 is built from 14 residues. Trimming stripped 5 bases from V and 14 bases from J, with 22 bases between. CDR1 and CDR2 (germline): MNHNS, SASEGT. In DNA form, the CDR3 reads TGTGCCAGCAGTCCCTCTGGGGTAACAATGAGGGAGTTCTTC. As protein: CASSPSGVTMREFF.

The genes are TRBV29-1 and TRBJ2-5, with D possibly TRBD2 on 5 matching bases. The V end was cut by 3 bases, the J end by 9 bases, with 17 bases between. There are 13 residues in the CDR3. Per the germline V gene, CDR1 is SQVTM and CDR2 is ANQGSEA. The CDR3 loop reads CSVERIGPGSQYF. CDR3 DNA sequence: TGCAGCGTTGAGCGGATAGGGCCGGGGTCCCAGTACTTC.

This clonotype was recorded at least ten times. The junction does not match germline at one end; this may be a read error. The J gene is TRBJ2-7, the V gene TRBV7-2; D possibly corresponds to TRBD2 (6 bases). The CDR3 covers 13 residues. CDR1 is SGHTA, CDR2 FQGNSA, per germline. The CDR3 DNA is TGTGCCAGCAGCTTGCGGTCCTCGCCGGGGGTGGACTTC. Protein: CASSLRSSPGVDF.

The chain recombines TRBV6-5 with TRBJ1-6; 7 bases are shared with TRBD1. The germline gives CDR1 MNHEY, CDR2 SVGAGI. J was trimmed by 7 bases and V by 6 bases; bases with no gene match: 9. The CDR3 consists of 15 residues. The CDR3, as DNA: TGTGCCAGCAGAAACCCGACAGGGAGGAATTCACCCCTCCACTTT. Encoded protein: CASRNPTGRNSPLHF.

There are many counts of this clonotype. This chain uses TRBV2 with TRBJ1-6; D ambiguous. The V end lost 5 bases, the J end lost 11 bases, and 10 bases lay between the germline ends. This CDR3 contains 12 residues. Germline V gene lookup returns CDR1 SNHLY and CDR2 FYNNEI. The CDR3 region has the DNA TGTGCCAGCAGTTCTCTGGTTGCACCCCTCCACTTT. Amino acids: CASSSLVAPLHF.

A few counts support this clonotype. The chain employs TRBV15 and TRBJ1-2; D may be TRBD1 (5 bases). Deletions cut 3 bases from V and 8 bases from J, with 22 bases between. Germline assignment: CDR1 LNHNV and CDR2 YYDKDF (reference sequence). The CDR3 is 16 residues long. The CDR3 DNA reads as TGTGCCACCAGCAGTGCAACGGGACGCCTATTGGGAGGCTACACCTTC. As protein: CATSSATGRLLGGYTF.

This clonotype was picked up a small number of times. The V gene is TRBV14, the J gene TRBJ2-3; D is ambiguous. V was cut by 0 bases and J by 0 bases, with 10 bases left in between. Germline loops: CDR1 SGHDN, CDR2 FVKESK. The CDR3 spans 16 residues. CDR3 DNA: TGTGCCAGCAGCCAAGACAGACGAGGTAGCACAGATACGCAGTATTTT. Amino acids: CASSQDRRGSTDTQYF.

This clonotype was seen more than once but under ten times. The chain employs TRBV20-1 and TRBJ2-1, with D unresolved. The CDR3 is made up of 12 amino acids. Germline assignment: CDR1 DFQATT and CDR2 SNEGSKA (reference sequence). Deletions cut 1 base from V and 9 bases from J, with 10 bases between. In DNA form, the CDR3 reads TGCAGTGCTAGAGTCCGCGGTTTTGAGCAGTTCTTC. As protein: CSARVRGFEQFF.

This chain connects TRBV2 to TRBJ2-1; D could derive from TRBD1 or TRBD2 (6 bases each). Deletions cut 6 bases from V and 9 bases from J, with 18 bases between. The CDR3 spans 14 residues. Germline V gene data show CDR1 as SNHLY and CDR2 as FYNNEI. The CDR3 DNA is TGTGCCAGCAGCCGGCTTGGGGGGCGCGCTGAGCAGTTCTTC. The encoded protein is CASSRLGGRAEQFF.

This clonotype was observed at least ten times. In DNA, the CDR3 is TGTGCCACCGGAGCCCCCAACTATGGCTACACCTTC. Its protein is CATGAPNYGYTF. J is TRBJ1-2 and V is TRBV10-3; D is uncertain. Per germline, CDR1 ENHRY and CDR2 SYGVKD. This CDR3 contains 12 residues. The V end lost 10 bases, the J end lost 2 bases, and 11 bases lay between the germline ends.

This chain links TRBV29-1 with TRBJ2-3, with D possibly being TRBD2 (6 bases). The CDR3 is 12 residues long. Germline V gene lookup returns CDR1 SQVTM and CDR2 ANQGSEA. Trimming pared 0 bases from V and 6 bases from J, leaving 7 bases between. CDR3 sequence (DNA): TGCAGCGTTGAAGAGGGGGGTGATACGCAGTATTTT. Its protein product is CSVEEGGDTQYF.

This clonotype was seen at least ten times. The rearrangement uses TRBV4-3 and TRBJ1-5; D is unclear. Germline CDR1 and CDR2: LGHNA and YSLEER. The CDR3 is 16 residues long. V was cut by 2 bases and J by 0 bases, with 11 bases left in between. The CDR3 spells CASSQKLDVSNQPQHF. CDR3 sequence (DNA): TGCGCCAGCAGCCAAAAACTGGACGTTAGCAATCAGCCCCAGCATTTT.

Many counts were recorded for this clonotype. V is TRBV11-2 and J is TRBJ2-3; 9 nucleotides line up with TRBD2. In germline, CDR1 is SGHAT, CDR2 FQNNGV. CDR3 length equals 17 residues. V dropped 5 bases and J dropped 2; count of bases not matched to a gene: 11. CDR3 DNA: TGTGCCAGCAGCCCCTGGGTTAGCGGGGGCCCCACAGATACGCAGTATTTT. Translation: CASSPWVSGGPTDTQYF.

The CDR3 spells CASDRGSRQETQYF. The CDR3 DNA sequence: TGTGCCAGCGACCGGGGTTCTAGGCAAGAGACCCAGTACTTC. V is TRBV2 and J is TRBJ2-5; D perhaps matches TRBD2 (5 bases). The CDR3 sequence is 14 residues long. CDR1 is SNHLY and CDR2 is FYNNEI in the germline V gene. Trimming stripped 8 bases from V and 2 bases from J, with 15 bases between.

The chain employs TRBV6-2 or TRBV6-3 and TRBJ2-7; the D gene is possibly TRBD2 (6 bases). In germline, CDR1 is MNHEY, CDR2 SVGEGT. The CDR3 is made up of 13 amino acids. Trimming cost V 10 bases and J 0 bases, with 13 bases left between them. The CDR3 nucleotides read TGTGCCACCCGGGACTCAAGCTCCTACGAGCAGTACTTC. It is translated as CATRDSSSYEQYF.

This chain joins TRBV4-3 and TRBJ2-7; 8 positions match TRBD2. After removal of 0 bases from V and 3 bases from J, the junction contained 16 bases not matched to a gene. This CDR3 contains 19 residues. Germline V lookup: CDR1 LGHNA, CDR2 YSLEER. Here the CDR3 reads CASSQDTGGGLAGHYEQYF. Written as DNA, the CDR3 is TGCGCCAGCAGCCAAGATACGGGGGGAGGACTAGCAGGACACTACGAGCAGTACTTC.

This clonotype was counted a few times. This chain uses TRBV10-3 with TRBJ2-5, with D perhaps matching TRBD2 (6 bases). Germline lookup yields CDR1 ENHRY and CDR2 SYGVKD. The CDR3 has 14 residues. The V gene lost 0 bases and the J gene lost 2 bases, with 7 bases spanning the gap. The CDR3 reads CAISESGTQETQYF. For the CDR3, the DNA is TGTGCCATCAGTGAGTCCGGGACTCAAGAGACCCAGTACTTC.

This clonotype was seen a handful of times. The chain couples TRBV29-1 to TRBJ2-3; unclear D gene. The CDR3 length is 14 residues. V was pared by 1 base and J by 0 bases, with 8 bases between. The germline V gene has CDR1 SQVTM and CDR2 ANQGSEA. The CDR3 nucleotides read TGCAGCGTTGAAGCCAGACTTAGCACAGATACGCAGTATTTT. This encodes CSVEARLSTDTQYF.

J is TRBJ2-3 and V is TRBV5-1, with 7 bases fitting TRBD1. V lost 4 bases to trimming and J lost 8 bases; unmatched junction nucleotides: 4. There are 12 residues in the CDR3. Germline lookup yields CDR1 SGHRS and CDR2 YFSETQ. CDR3 residues: CASSAEGATQYF. The CDR3 DNA is TGCGCCAGCAGCGCCGAGGGGGCTACGCAGTATTTT.

This rearrangement joins TRBV25-1 to TRBJ2-5; the D is unclear. Germline-derived CDR1 and CDR2 are MGHDK and SYGVNS. This CDR3 spans 13 amino acids. V was cut by 1 base and J by 5 bases, with 8 bases left in between. The CDR3 region has the DNA TGTGCCAGCAGTGAATTCGGTTGGGAGACCCAGTACTTC. Amino acid sequence: CASSEFGWETQYF.

This clonotype was counted many times. V and J are TRBV7-2 and TRBJ2-3; no clear D. This CDR3 comprises 13 residues. Germline CDR1 SGHTA, CDR2 FQGNSA. Trimming removed 3 bases at V and 4 bases at J, with 8 bases between. CDR3 sequence reads: CASSFLMPDTQYF. CDR3 coding DNA: TGTGCCAGCAGCTTTTTAATGCCAGATACGCAGTATTTT. Combining the CDR3 with reference TRBV7-2 and TRBJ2-3 gives the whole variable domain GAGVSQSPSNKVTEKGKDVELRCDPISGHTALYWYRQSLGQGLEFLIYFQGNSAPDKSGLPSDRFSAERTGGSVSTLTIQRTQQEDSAVYLCASSFLMPDTQYFGPGTRLTVL.

This clonotype was found a few times. The rearrangement joins TRBV12-3 or TRBV12-4 to TRBJ1-6, with D tentatively TRBD1 (5 bases). The V and J ends lost 6 bases and 8 bases respectively, with 17 bases between them. The length of the CDR3 is 15 residues. CDR3 coding DNA: TGTGCCAGCAGACTTGACAGTGGGGAATATTCACCCCTCCACTTT. As protein: CASRLDSGEYSPLHF.

The genes are TRBV18 and TRBJ2-5; 7 nucleotides align to TRBD1. CDR3 size: 15 residues. With V trimmed by 2 bases and J by 4 bases, 7 bases remained unmatched. The V gene's germline CDR1 is KGHSH and CDR2 LQKENI. In DNA, the CDR3 is TGTGCCAGCTCACCAATGACAGGGATAAGAGAGACCCAGTACTTC. Protein product: CASSPMTGIRETQYF.

This clonotype was counted ten times or more. The chain joins TRBV7-3 to TRBJ1-1, with 7 positions matching TRBD1. The CDR3 contains 13 residues. In germline, CDR1 is SGHTA, CDR2 FQGTGA. V lost 8 bases, J lost 4 bases, and 7 bases stayed unmatched. Here the CDR3 reads CASGDRVPTEAFF. CDR3 DNA: TGTGCCAGCGGAGACAGGGTGCCCACTGAAGCTTTCTTT.

This clonotype was recorded many times. V gene TRBV29-1 combines with J gene TRBJ1-2; D remains unclear. Germline V gene lookup returns CDR1 SQVTM and CDR2 ANQGSEA. The V and J ends lost 3 bases and 0 bases respectively, with 8 bases between them. The CDR3 is made up of 13 amino acids. CDR3 in DNA: TGCAGCGTTGAGGCCACAGCTAACTATGGCTACACCTTC. It encodes CSVEATANYGYTF. Looking up the rest from reference TRBV29-1 and TRBJ1-2 gives the full variable domain: SAVISQKPSRDICQRGTSLTIQCQVDSQVTMMFWYRQQPGQSLTLIATANQGSEATYESGFVIDKFPISRPNLTFSTLTVSNMSPEDSSIYLCSVEATANYGYTFGSGTRLTVV.

The V and J genes are TRBV24-1 and TRBJ1-5; D gene ambiguous. In germline, CDR1 is KGHDR, CDR2 SFDVKD. The CDR3 has 12 residues. V was trimmed by 3 bases and J by 12 bases, leaving 11 bases between them. In DNA form, the CDR3 reads TGTGCCACCAGTGATCCTTACTCGGGCCAGCATTTT. Encoded protein: CATSDPYSGQHF.

Ten or more counts support this clonotype. The gene calls are TRBV28 and TRBJ1-3; D remains unclear. This CDR3 is 17 amino acids long. Trimming took 6 bases from V and 4 from J, leaving 22 bases between them. Germline V gene data show CDR1 as MDHEN and CDR2 as SYDVKM. The CDR3 coding sequence is TGTGCCAGCAGCCCGCTACCTCCCCAGGTTTTAGGAAACACCATATATTTT. Its protein is CASSPLPPQVLGNTIYF.

In this sample, this clonotype turned up many times. The rearrangement joins TRBV19 to TRBJ2-7, with D possibly matching TRBD1 (6 bases). The CDR3 is 15 amino acids. The V and J ends lost 1 base and 2 bases respectively, with 12 bases between them. Germline V gene lookup returns CDR1 LNHDA and CDR2 SQIVND (reference sequence). The CDR3 nucleotides read TGTGCCAGTAGTATAGGACAGGATGTGGCCTACGAGCAGTACTTC. Protein: CASSIGQDVAYEQYF. The complete variable domain, with remaining parts taken from reference TRBV19 and TRBJ2-7, reads DGGITQSPKYLFRKEGQNVTLSCEQNLNHDAMYWYRQDPGQGLRLIYYSQIVNDFQKGDIAEGYSVSREKKESFPLTVTSAQKNPTAFYLCASSIGQDVAYEQYFGPGTRLTVT.